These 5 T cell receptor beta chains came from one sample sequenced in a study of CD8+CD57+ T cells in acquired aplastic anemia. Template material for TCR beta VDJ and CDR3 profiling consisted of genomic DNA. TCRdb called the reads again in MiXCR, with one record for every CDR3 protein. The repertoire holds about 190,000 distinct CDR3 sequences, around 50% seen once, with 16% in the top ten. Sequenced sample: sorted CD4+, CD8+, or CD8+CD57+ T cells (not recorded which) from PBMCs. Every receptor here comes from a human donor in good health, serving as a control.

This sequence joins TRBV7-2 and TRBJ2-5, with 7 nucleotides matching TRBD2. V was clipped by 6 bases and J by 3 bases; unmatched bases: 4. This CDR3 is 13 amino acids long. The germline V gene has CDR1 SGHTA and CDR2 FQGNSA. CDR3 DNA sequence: TGTGCCAGCAGGAGCGGGGTCGAAGAGACCCAGTACTTC. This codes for CASRSGVEETQYF.

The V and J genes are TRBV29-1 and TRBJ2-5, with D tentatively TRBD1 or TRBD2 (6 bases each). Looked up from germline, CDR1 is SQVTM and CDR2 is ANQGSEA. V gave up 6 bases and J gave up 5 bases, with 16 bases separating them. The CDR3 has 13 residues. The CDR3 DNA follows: TGCAGCGTGTTTCTGGGGGGCTCGGAGACCCAGTACTTC. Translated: CSVFLGGSETQYF.

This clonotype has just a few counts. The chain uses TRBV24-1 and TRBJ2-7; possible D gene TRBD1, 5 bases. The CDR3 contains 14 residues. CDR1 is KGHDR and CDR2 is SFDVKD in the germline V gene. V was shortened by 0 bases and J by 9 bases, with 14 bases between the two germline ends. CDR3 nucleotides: TGTGCCACCAGTGATTTGATGCAGGGCGTCGGGCAGTACTTC. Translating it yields CATSDLMQGVGQYF.

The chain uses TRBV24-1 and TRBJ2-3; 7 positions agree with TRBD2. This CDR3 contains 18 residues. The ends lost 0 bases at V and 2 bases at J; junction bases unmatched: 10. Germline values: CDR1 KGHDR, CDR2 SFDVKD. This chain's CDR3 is CATSDLQRGEVDTDTQYF. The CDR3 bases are TGTGCCACCAGTGATTTGCAGCGGGGAGAGGTAGACACAGATACGCAGTATTTT.

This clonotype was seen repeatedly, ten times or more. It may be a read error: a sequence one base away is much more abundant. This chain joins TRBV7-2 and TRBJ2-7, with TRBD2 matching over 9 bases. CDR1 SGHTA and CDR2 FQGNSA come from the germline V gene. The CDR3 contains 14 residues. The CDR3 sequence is CAGSSKRGAYEQYF. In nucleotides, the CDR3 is TGTGCCGGCAGCTCGAAGCGGGGGGCCTACGAGCAGTACTTC.